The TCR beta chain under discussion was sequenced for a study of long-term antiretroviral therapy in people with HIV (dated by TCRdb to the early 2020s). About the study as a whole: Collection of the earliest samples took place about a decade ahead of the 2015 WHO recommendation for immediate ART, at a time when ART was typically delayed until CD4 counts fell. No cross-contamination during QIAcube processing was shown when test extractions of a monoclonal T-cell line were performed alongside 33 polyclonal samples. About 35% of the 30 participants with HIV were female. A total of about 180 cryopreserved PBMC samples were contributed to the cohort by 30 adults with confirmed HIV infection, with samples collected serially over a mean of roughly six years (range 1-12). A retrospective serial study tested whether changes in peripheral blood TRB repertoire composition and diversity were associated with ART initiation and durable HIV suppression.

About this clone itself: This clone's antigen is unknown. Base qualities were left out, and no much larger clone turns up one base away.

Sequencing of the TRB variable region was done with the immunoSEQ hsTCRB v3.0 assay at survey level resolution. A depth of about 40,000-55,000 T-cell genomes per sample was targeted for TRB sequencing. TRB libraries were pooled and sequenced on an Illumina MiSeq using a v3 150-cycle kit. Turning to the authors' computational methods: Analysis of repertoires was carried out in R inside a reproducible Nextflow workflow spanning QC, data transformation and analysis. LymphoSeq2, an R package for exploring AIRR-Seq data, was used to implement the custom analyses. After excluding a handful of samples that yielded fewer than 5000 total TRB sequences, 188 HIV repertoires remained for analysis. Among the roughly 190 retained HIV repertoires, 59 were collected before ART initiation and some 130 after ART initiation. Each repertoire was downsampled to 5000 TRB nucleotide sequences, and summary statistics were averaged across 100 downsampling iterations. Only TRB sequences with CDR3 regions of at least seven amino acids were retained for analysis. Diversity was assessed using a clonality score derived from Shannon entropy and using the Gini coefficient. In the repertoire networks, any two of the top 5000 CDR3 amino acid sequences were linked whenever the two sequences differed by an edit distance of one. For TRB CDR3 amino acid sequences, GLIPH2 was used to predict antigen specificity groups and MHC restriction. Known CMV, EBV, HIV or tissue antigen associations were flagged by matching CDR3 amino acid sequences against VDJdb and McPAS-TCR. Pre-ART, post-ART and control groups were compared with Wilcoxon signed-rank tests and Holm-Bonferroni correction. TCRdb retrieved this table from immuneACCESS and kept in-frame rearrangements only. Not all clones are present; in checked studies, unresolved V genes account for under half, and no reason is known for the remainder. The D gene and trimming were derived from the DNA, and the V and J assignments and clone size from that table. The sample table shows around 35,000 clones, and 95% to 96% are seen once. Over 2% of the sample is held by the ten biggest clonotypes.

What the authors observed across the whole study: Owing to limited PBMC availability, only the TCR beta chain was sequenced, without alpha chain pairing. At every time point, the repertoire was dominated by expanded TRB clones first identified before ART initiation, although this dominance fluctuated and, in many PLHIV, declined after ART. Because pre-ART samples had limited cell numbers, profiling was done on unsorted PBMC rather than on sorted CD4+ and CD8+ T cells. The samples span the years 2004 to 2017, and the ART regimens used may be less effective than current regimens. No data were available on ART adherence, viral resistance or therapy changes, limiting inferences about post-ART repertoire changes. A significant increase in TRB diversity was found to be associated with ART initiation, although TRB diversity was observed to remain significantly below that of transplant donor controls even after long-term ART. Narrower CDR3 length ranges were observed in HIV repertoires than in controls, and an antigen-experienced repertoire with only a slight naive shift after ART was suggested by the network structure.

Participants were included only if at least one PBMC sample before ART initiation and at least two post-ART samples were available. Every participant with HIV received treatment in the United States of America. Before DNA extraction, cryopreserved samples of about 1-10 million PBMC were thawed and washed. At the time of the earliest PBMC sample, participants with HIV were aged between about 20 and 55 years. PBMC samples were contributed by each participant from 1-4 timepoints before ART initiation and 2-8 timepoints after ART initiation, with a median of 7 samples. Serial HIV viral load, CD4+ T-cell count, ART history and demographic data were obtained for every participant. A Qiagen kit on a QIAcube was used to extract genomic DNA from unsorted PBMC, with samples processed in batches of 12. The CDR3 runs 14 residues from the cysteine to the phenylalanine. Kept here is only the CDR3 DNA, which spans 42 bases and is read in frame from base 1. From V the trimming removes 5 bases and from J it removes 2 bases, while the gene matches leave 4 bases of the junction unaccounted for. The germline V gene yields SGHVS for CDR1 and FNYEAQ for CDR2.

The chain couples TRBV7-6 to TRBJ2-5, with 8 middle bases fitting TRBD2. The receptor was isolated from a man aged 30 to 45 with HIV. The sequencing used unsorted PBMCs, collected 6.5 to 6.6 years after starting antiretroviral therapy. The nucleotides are TGTGCCAGCAGCCCTGCGGGGGGACAAGAGACCCAGTACTTC. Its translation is CASSPAGGQETQYF.